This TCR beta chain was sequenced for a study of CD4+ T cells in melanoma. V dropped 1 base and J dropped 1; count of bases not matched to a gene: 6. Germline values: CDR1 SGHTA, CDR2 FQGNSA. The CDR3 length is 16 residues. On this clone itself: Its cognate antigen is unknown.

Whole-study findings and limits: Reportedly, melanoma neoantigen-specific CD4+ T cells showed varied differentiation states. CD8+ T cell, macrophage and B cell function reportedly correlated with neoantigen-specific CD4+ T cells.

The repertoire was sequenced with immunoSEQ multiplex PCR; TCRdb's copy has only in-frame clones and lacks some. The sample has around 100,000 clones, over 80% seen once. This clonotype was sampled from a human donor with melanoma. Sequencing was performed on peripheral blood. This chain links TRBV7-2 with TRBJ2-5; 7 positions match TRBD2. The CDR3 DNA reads TGTGCCAGCAGCTTAGGCTTGGGGAGGGTCCAAGAGACCCAGTACTTC. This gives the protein CASSLGLGRVQETQYF.